These 30 T cell receptor beta chains originate from one sample sequenced in a study of shared clonotypes between healthy human individuals. Some clones are missing from TCRdb's copy, which holds only in-frame ones; the method was immunoSEQ multiplex PCR. Found here are around 1.6 million clones, about 98% of them singletons; the top ten hold about 0.45%. The sequenced material came from naive CD4+ T cells sorted from blood. Noted subset: CD45RA+ positively selected. The receptors derive from a man younger than 45 in good health.

Of note for this clone: Sequence at one end of the junction differs from germline and may be a read error. The gene calls are TRBV5-1 and TRBJ1-1, with D perhaps matching TRBD1 (6 bases). The CDR3 contains 14 residues. Germline V lookup: CDR1 SGHRS, CDR2 YFSETQ. DNA for the CDR3: TGCGCCAGCAGCCTGACCGGGACACTCGTTAGGGACTCTTGG. This sequence encodes CASSLTGTLVRDSW.

V gene TRBV4-3 combines with J gene TRBJ1-1, with unresolved D. CDR1 LGHNA and CDR2 YSLEER come from the germline V gene. The V end was cut by 0 bases, the J end by 10 bases, with 12 bases between. The CDR3 has 13 residues. The CDR3 is CASSQDTVRRAFF. CDR3 in DNA: TGCGCCAGCAGCCAAGATACTGTCAGGAGAGCTTTCTTT.

The chain employs TRBV7-9 and TRBJ2-1; TRBD2 aligns across 13 bases. V lost 4 bases to trimming and J lost 8 bases; unmatched junction nucleotides: 8. The CDR3 has 16 residues. CDR1 and CDR2 (germline): SEHNR, FQNEAQ (reference sequence). The CDR3 is CASSSRTSGSLDEQFF. The CDR3 DNA is TGTGCCAGCAGCTCCCGGACTAGCGGGAGTCTCGATGAGCAGTTCTTC.

This chain uses TRBV18 with TRBJ2-7, with D perhaps matching TRBD1 (6 bases). The V gene lost 2 bases and the J gene lost 1 base, with 12 bases spanning the gap. The CDR3 is 15 residues long. Germline values: CDR1 KGHSH, CDR2 LQKENI. CDR3 bases: TGTGCCAGCTCACCAGGGGGCGCCCTTTCCTACGAGCAGTACTTC. Its translation: CASSPGGALSYEQYF.

CDR3 amino acids: CASSETRNTEAFF. CDR3 DNA: TGTGCCAGCAGTGAAACACGGAACACTGAAGCTTTCTTT. The V and J genes are TRBV6-1 and TRBJ1-1; no clear D gene. Germline CDR1 is MNHNS and CDR2 is SASEGT. The V end lost 2 bases, the J end lost 1 base, and 5 bases lay between the germline ends. The length of the CDR3 is 13 residues.

The chain recombines TRBV6-1 with TRBJ2-7, with D possibly called TRBD1 or TRBD2 (7 bases each). Trimming cost V 3 bases and J 3 bases, with 24 bases left between them. This CDR3 is built from 18 residues. From germline, CDR1 is MNHNS and CDR2 SASEGT. In DNA, the CDR3 is TGTGCCAGCAGTGACTGGGACAGCCGGCGACTAGCATACTACGAGCAGTACTTC. Amino acid sequence: CASSDWDSRRLAYYEQYF.

The chain uses TRBV9 and TRBJ1-1; D not certain. In germline, CDR1 is SGDLS, CDR2 YYNGEE. The CDR3 spans 14 residues. V was trimmed by 2 bases and J by 1 base, leaving 9 bases between them. Written as DNA, the CDR3 is TGTGCCAGCAGCGTTTCCTCGACGAACACTGAAGCTTTCTTT. The encoded protein is CASSVSSTNTEAFF.

The chain joins TRBV6-5 to TRBJ1-2; TRBD1 matches 8 bases. The CDR3 covers 14 residues. The ends lost 6 bases at V and 4 bases at J; junction bases unmatched: 7. CDR1 MNHEY and CDR2 SVGAGI come from the germline V gene. The DNA of the CDR3 is TGTGCCAGCAGCAGACAGGGGTTCGGCTATGGCTACACCTTC. This codes for CASSRQGFGYGYTF.

Concerning this clone itself: Other DNA sequences from this sample encode an identical CDR3 as well. The rearrangement joins TRBV5-4 to TRBJ2-1; the match to TRBD1 covers 7 bases. Germline V gene data show CDR1 as SGHNT and CDR2 as YYREEE (reference sequence). The J segment lost 0 bases and the V segment lost 4 bases, leaving 4 bases of the junction unmatched. The CDR3 totals 15 residues. CDR3 sequence (DNA): TGTGCCAGCAGCCCTACAGGGGCCTCCTACAATGAGCAGTTCTTC. It encodes CASSPTGASYNEQFF.

The chain couples TRBV7-8 to TRBJ2-7; 8 bases fit TRBD2. Per germline, CDR1 SGHVS and CDR2 FQNEAQ. J gave up 2 bases and V 3 bases, and 9 bases lay outside the gene matches. The CDR3 spans 16 residues. CDR3 sequence reads: CASSLPPPGLAYEQYF. CDR3 sequence (DNA): TGTGCCAGCAGCTTGCCTCCCCCGGGACTAGCCTACGAGCAGTACTTC.

The V call is TRBV28, the J call TRBJ2-7, with D hard to call. CDR3 size: 12 residues. The ends were cut back, 3 bases at V and 5 bases at J, with 8 bases in the middle. Germline V CDR1 and CDR2: MDHEN, SYDVKM. The CDR3 DNA follows: TGTGCCAGCAGTTTGGCCCAGCACGAGCAGTACTTC. This encodes CASSLAQHEQYF.

This chain links TRBV2 with TRBJ2-7; 8 nucleotides align to TRBD2. The length of the CDR3 is 15 residues. After removal of 0 bases from V and 3 bases from J, the junction contained 4 bases not matched to a gene. In germline, CDR1 is SNHLY, CDR2 FYNNEI. The CDR3 DNA sequence: TGTGCCAGCAGTGAAGCGCTAGCGGGCCTCTACGAGCAGTACTTC. Translation gives CASSEALAGLYEQYF. Looking up the rest from reference TRBV2 and TRBJ2-7 gives the full variable domain: EPEVTQTPSHQVTQMGQEVILRCVPISNHLYFYWYRQILGQKVEFLVSFYNNEISEKSEIFDDQFSVERPDGSNFTLKIRSTKLEDSAMYFCASSEALAGLYEQYFGPGTRLTVT.

J is TRBJ1-1 and V is TRBV19; unclear D gene. Between the trimmed V and J ends, which lost 6 bases and 2 bases, there was a span of 13 bases. The germline V gene has CDR1 LNHDA and CDR2 SQIVND (reference sequence). The CDR3 length is 14 residues. This CDR3 is CASRKDGINTEAFF. CDR3 coding DNA: TGTGCCAGTAGAAAGGACGGAATAAACACTGAAGCTTTCTTT.

The rearrangement links TRBV19 to TRBJ2-5, with TRBD1 matching 9 bases. The length of the CDR3 is 15 residues. V dropped 3 bases and J dropped 5; count of bases not matched to a gene: 7. CDR1 and CDR2 from the germline V gene are LNHDA and SQIVND (reference sequence). In DNA, the CDR3 is TGTGCCAGTAGTATGGGACAGGGTGTTGTGGAGACCCAGTACTTC. Amino acid sequence: CASSMGQGVVETQYF.

The CDR3 DNA is TGTGCCAGTAGTATGCGGGAGGGCCGGCGCACCGGGGAGCTGTTTTTT. Encoded protein: CASSMREGRRTGELFF. The V call is TRBV19, the J call TRBJ2-2, with 9 bases fitting TRBD2. The CDR3 covers 16 residues. Germline V gives CDR1 LNHDA, CDR2 SQIVND (reference sequence). The V gene end was trimmed by 3 bases and the J gene end by 4 bases; junction bases not matched to a gene: 6.

The chain combines TRBV18 with TRBJ2-1, with TRBD1 matching over 9 bases. Unmatched junction bases numbered 6, after V lost 3 bases and J lost 3 bases. CDR1 KGHSH and CDR2 LQKENI come from the germline V gene. The CDR3 covers 16 residues. CDR3 nucleotides: TGTGCCAGCTCACCGGTCCGGGACAGGGACTACAATGAGCAGTTCTTC. Amino acid sequence: CASSPVRDRDYNEQFF.

The chain has TRBV10-3 and TRBJ1-1; D not resolved. The CDR3 has 16 residues. From germline, CDR1 is ENHRY and CDR2 SYGVKD. V was pared by 0 bases and J by 0 bases, with 11 bases between. CDR3 protein: CAISESQTNMNTEAFF. The CDR3 nucleotides are TGTGCCATCAGTGAGTCGCAGACTAACATGAACACTGAAGCTTTCTTT.

The rearrangement uses TRBV6-9 and TRBJ1-5; D perhaps matches TRBD1 (5 bases). Germline V gene sequence: CDR1 MNHGY, CDR2 SVAAGI. The CDR3 contains 15 residues. Trimming shortened V by 3 bases and J by 6 bases, and 15 bases separated the two germline ends. The CDR3 DNA follows: TGTGCCAGCAGTTACCTCCCGGGGGGAGCTCAGCCCCAGCATTTT. Amino acid sequence: CASSYLPGGAQPQHF.

Only one count was recorded for this clone. V usage is TRBV7-2 and J usage is TRBJ2-7; 13 nucleotides line up with TRBD2. This CDR3 is 19 amino acids long. Germline CDR1 is SGHTA and CDR2 is FQGNSA. V trimming: 2 bases; J trimming: 7 bases; junction bases outside the gene matches: 17. The CDR3 nucleotides read TGTGCCAGCAGCTTACGGGCCGCCCCCGGGACTAGCGGGAAGGGAGAGCAGTACTTC. Encoded protein: CASSLRAAPGTSGKGEQYF.

The gene calls are TRBV5-4 and TRBJ1-2; 7 bases are shared with TRBD1. J was trimmed by 5 bases and V by 2 bases; bases with no gene match: 3. This CDR3 has 13 amino acids. Germline V gives CDR1 SGHNT, CDR2 YYREEE (reference sequence). The CDR3, as DNA: TGTGCCAGCAGCTTACAGGGGACGTATGGCTACACCTTC. This sequence encodes CASSLQGTYGYTF.

The V and J genes are TRBV7-2 and TRBJ1-2; 8 nucleotides align to TRBD1. The CDR3 is made up of 16 amino acids. Losses at the gene ends were 1 base for V and 3 bases for J; bases not matched to a gene: 7. Germline lookup yields CDR1 SGHTA and CDR2 FQGNSA. The CDR3 nucleotides read TGTGCCAGCAGCTTAGTAGCGACAGGGGCTTACTATGGCTACACCTTC. It codes for CASSLVATGAYYGYTF.

The rearrangement links TRBV28 to TRBJ2-5, with D maybe TRBD2 (5 bases). Trimming pared 3 bases from V and 4 bases from J, leaving 15 bases between. The CDR3 runs to 15 residues. Germline V CDR1 and CDR2: MDHEN, SYDVKM. CDR3 sequence: CASSFEVNGGETQYF. The CDR3 coding sequence is TGTGCCAGCAGTTTTGAAGTCAACGGAGGAGAGACCCAGTACTTC.

The gene calls are TRBV29-1 and TRBJ1-1; D remains ambiguous. The germline V gene encodes CDR1 SQVTM and CDR2 ANQGSEA. Trimming left V 7 bases short and J 0 bases short, with 15 bases between. The CDR3 is made up of 14 amino acids. The CDR3 DNA sequence: TGCAGCGGAGGCTATAGGAGCATGAACACTGAAGCTTTCTTT. Amino acids: CSGGYRSMNTEAFF.

As to this clone: Other DNA sequences in the same sample also yield this CDR3. The chain recombines TRBV6-5 with TRBJ1-1; D call uncertain. Germline CDR1 is MNHEY and CDR2 is SVGAGI. The V end lost 5 bases, the J end lost 1 base, and 2 bases lay between the germline ends. The CDR3 runs 11 residues. Here the CDR3 reads CASSRNTEAFF. Here the CDR3 DNA reads TGTGCCAGCAGTCGGAACACTGAAGCTTTCTTT.

CDR3 sequence reads: CASSPVESVEQFF. CDR3 sequence (DNA): TGCGCCAGCAGCCCAGTCGAAAGCGTTGAGCAGTTCTTC. The rearrangement uses TRBV5-1 and TRBJ2-1; D remains unclear. Germline V gene lookup returns CDR1 SGHRS and CDR2 YFSETQ. The CDR3 covers 13 residues. Trimming pared 4 bases from V and 9 bases from J, leaving 14 bases between.

This chain joins TRBV5-1 and TRBJ2-2; no reliable D call. This CDR3 has 13 residues. V gave up 1 base and J gave up 6 bases, with 7 bases separating them. CDR1 SGHRS and CDR2 YFSETQ come from the germline V gene. CDR3 amino acids: CASSLFMAGELFF. CDR3 DNA: TGCGCCAGCAGCTTGTTTATGGCCGGGGAGCTGTTTTTT.

This rearrangement joins TRBV5-1 to TRBJ1-1; D is ambiguous. The V end was cut by 0 bases, the J end by 4 bases, with 10 bases between. Germline V gives CDR1 SGHRS, CDR2 YFSETQ. The CDR3 sequence is 14 residues long. CDR3 in DNA: TGCGCCAGCAGCTTGGGTCTGGGAATCACTGAAGCTTTCTTT. It translates to CASSLGLGITEAFF.

This clone was seen once. The sample carries other DNA sequences with the same CDR3. The chain recombines TRBV18 with TRBJ2-5; D uncertain. Germline values: CDR1 KGHSH, CDR2 LQKENI. V lost 1 base, J lost 2 bases, and 11 bases lay in between. This CDR3 region has 15 residues. The CDR3 sequence is CASSPRLLGQETQYF. The CDR3 DNA reads TGTGCCAGCTCACCACGGCTGCTCGGACAAGAGACCCAGTACTTC.

The chain joins TRBV10-3 to TRBJ2-7; 10 nucleotides line up with TRBD1. There are 14 residues in the CDR3. Germline V gene sequence: CDR1 ENHRY, CDR2 SYGVKD. Trimming at V came to 4 bases and at J to 2 bases, leaving 2 bases not matched to a gene. The CDR3 region has the DNA TGTGCCATCAGTGGGACAGGGGGTACCTACGAGCAGTACTTC. Translation gives CAISGTGGTYEQYF.

This chain links TRBV7-2 with TRBJ1-4, with D maybe TRBD1 (6 bases). The CDR3 spans 15 residues. The germline CDR1 and CDR2 sequences are SGHTA and FQGNSA. V was clipped by 5 bases and J by 7 bases, with 17 bases between them. The CDR3 DNA is TGTGCCAGCAGCCGGGGGGCCCTGGGAGGTGAAAAACTGTTTTTT. Translation gives CASSRGALGGEKLFF.